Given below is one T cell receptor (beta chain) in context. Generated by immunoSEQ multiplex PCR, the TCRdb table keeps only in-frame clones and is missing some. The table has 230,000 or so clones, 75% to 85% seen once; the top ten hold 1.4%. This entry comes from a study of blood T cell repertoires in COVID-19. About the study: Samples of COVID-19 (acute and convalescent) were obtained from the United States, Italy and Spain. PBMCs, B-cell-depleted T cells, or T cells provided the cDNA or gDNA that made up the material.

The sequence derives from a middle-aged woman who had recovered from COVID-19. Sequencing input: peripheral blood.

In nucleotides, the CDR3 is TGTGCCAGCAGCTTGGGCTCTCTATACAATGAGCAGTTCTTC. As protein: CASSLGSLYNEQFF. The V gene is TRBV11-2, the J gene TRBJ2-1; D remains ambiguous. Germline lookup yields CDR1 SGHAT and CDR2 FQNNGV. This CDR3 has 14 amino acids. V lost 3 bases to trimming and J lost 4 bases, with 10 bases between them.